This T cell receptor beta chain was captured in a study of blood T cell repertoires in COVID-19 (dated by TCRdb to about 2020). Regarding the research as a whole: Samples from collaborators originated in the United States, Italy and Spain and spanned both the acute and convalescent phases of COVID-19. Where available, HLA class I and class II types were taken from metadata supplied by the sample provider and were not determined by assay-based typing. Deeply sampled blood TCRbeta repertoires from subjects exposed to, actively infected with, or recovered from COVID-19 were included in the dataset. The material from the prospective study consisted of cDNA or gDNA derived from T cells, B-cell-depleted T cells, or PBMCs. The sample metadata nearly always contained a de-identified subject ID, COVID-19 status, age in years and sex. A freely available public database, intended as a resource for researchers studying the immune response to SARS-CoV-2, is where the repertoires were released. The samples were drawn from the first 160 participants of the ongoing ImmuneRACE study and from under 1,500 subjects provided by 6 global collaborators.

Here is what the overall study found, with its caveats: How much clinical and demographic metadata was included differed by source and by participant, and the metadata was provided uncurated.

TCRbeta CDR3 regions were amplified from genomic DNA using the immunoSEQ Assay, a bias-controlled multiplex PCR. The authors processed their data as follows. Nucleated cell counts per sample were estimated from amplification of reference gene primers within the assay. To quantify the absolute abundance of each unique TCRbeta CDR3 rearrangement, sequence reads were collapsed and filtered. For each sample, productive Simpson clonality was calculated as the square root of Simpson's diversity index over productive rearrangements. TCRdb holds this immuneACCESS table with in-frame rearrangements only. Some clones are missing; in checked studies, unresolved V genes explain under half, and the rest has no known cause. D and trimming were read from the DNA, whereas the V and J calls and clone size are those reported in that table. Recorded for this sample are just over 250,000 clones; 88% of them occurred a single time. The biggest ten clones account for roughly 4% of the sample.

As to this clone: This receptor's antigen is unknown. Per-base qualities were not stored, and no clone one base away is much larger.

A second Seattle source provided samples from volunteer blood donors who had recovered from COVID-19. The collaborating institutions used their own protocols to collect whole blood in K2EDTA tubes. For TCRbeta analysis, collaborators shipped samples in one of three forms: frozen whole blood, isolated PBMCs, or DNA extracted from either of those sample types. The germline V gene encodes CDR1 SNHLY and CDR2 FYNNEI. Between the V and J ends, shortened by 3 bases and 4 bases respectively, the junction contains 15 bases. The CDR3 spans 15 residues, from the cysteine through the phenylalanine. Left in the record is the CDR3 DNA by itself, 45 bases read in frame from the first base.

Sequencing input: peripheral blood. The chain is encoded by TRBV2 joined to TRBJ1-1; the D gene is not confidently resolved. The TCR was taken from a man between 60 and 70 years old who had recovered from COVID-19. The DNA reads as follows: TGTGCCAGCAGTGATTACTCCCCAGGAGGCACTGAAGCTTTCTTT. Translated, this gives CASSDYSPGGTEAFF. The reference TRBV2 and TRBJ1-1 proteins fill in what lies around the CDR3, so the full variable domain reads EPEVTQTPSHQVTQMGQEVILRCVPISNHLYFYWYRQILGQKVEFLVSFYNNEISEKSEIFDDQFSVERPDGSNFTLKIRSTKLEDSAMYFCASSDYSPGGTEAFFGQGTRLTVV.